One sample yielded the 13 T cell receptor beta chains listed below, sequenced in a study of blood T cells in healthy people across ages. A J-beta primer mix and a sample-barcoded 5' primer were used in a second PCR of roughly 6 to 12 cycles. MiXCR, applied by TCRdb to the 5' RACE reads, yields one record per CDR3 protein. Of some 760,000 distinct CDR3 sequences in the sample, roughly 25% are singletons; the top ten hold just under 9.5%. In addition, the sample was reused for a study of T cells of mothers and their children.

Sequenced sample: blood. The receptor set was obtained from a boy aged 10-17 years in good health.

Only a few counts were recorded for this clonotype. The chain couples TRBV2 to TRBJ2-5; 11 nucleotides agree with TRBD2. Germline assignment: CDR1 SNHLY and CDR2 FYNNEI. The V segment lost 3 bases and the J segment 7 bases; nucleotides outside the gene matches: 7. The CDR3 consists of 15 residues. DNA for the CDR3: TGTGCCAGCAGTGACGGGACTAGCGGAAAAGGGACCCAGTACTTC. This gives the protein CASSDGTSGKGTQYF. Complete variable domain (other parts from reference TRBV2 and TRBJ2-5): EPEVTQTPSHQVTQMGQEVILRCVPISNHLYFYWYRQILGQKVEFLVSFYNNEISEKSEIFDDQFSVERPDGSNFTLKIRSTKLEDSAMYFCASSDGTSGKGTQYFGPGTRLLVL.

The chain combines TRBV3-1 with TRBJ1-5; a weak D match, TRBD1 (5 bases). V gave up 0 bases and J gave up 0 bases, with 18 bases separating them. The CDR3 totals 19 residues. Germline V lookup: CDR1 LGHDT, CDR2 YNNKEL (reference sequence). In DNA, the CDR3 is TGTGCCAGCAGCCAAGATGGGACGGGACTTGCTTCTAGCAATCAGCCCCAGCATTTT. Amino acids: CASSQDGTGLASSNQPQHF. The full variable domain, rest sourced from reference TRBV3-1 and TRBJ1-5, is DTAVSQTPKYLVTQMGNDKSIKCEQNLGHDTMYWYKQDSKKFLKIMFSYNNKELIINETVPNRFSPKSPDKAHLNLHINSLELGDSAVYFCASSQDGTGLASSNQPQHFGDGTRLSIL.

CDR3 in DNA: TGCGCCAGCAGGGGACTAGCGGGCACAAGCTCCTACAATGAGCAGTTCTTC. This sequence encodes CASRGLAGTSSYNEQFF. The chain combines TRBV5-1 with TRBJ2-1, with 12 positions matching TRBD2. This CDR3 contains 17 residues. The trim removed 5 bases at V and 0 bases at J, leaving 6 bases unmatched. Germline loops: CDR1 SGHRS, CDR2 YFSETQ.

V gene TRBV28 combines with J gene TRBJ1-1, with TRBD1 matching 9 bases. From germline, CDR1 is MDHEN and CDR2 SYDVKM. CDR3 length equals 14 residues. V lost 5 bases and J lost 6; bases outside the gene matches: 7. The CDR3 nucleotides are TGTGCCAGCAGTACTACAGGGGGCTGGGCTGAAGCTTTCTTT. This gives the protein CASSTTGGWAEAFF.

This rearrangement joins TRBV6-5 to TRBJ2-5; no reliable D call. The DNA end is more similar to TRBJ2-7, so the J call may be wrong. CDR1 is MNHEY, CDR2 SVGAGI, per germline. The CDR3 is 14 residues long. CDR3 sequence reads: CASSYRPLSYEQYF. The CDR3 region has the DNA TGTGCCAGCAGTTACAGGCCGCTCTCCTACGAGCAGTACTTC.

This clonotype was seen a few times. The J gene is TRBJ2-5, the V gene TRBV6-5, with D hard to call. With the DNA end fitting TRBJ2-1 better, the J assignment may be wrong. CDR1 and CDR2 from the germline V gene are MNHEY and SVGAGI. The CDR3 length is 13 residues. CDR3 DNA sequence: TGTGCCAGCAGCAGCGACCATACAATGCGGCAGTTCTTC. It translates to CASSSDHTMRQFF.

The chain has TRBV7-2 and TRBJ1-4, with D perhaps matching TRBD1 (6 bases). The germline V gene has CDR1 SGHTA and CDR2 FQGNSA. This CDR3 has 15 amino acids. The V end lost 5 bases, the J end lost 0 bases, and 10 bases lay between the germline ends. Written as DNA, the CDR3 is TGTGCCAGCAGCGTACAGGGTACAACTAATGAAAAACTGTTTTTT. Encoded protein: CASSVQGTTNEKLFF. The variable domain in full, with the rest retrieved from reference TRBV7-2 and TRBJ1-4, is GAGVSQSPSNKVTEKGKDVELRCDPISGHTALYWYRQSLGQGLEFLIYFQGNSAPDKSGLPSDRFSAERTGGSVSTLTIQRTQQEDSAVYLCASSVQGTTNEKLFFGSGTQLSVL.

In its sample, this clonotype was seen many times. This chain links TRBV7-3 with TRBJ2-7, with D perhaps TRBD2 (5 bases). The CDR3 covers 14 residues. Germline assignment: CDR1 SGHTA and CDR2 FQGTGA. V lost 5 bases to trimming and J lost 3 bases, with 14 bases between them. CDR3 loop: CASSPQQGSYEQYF. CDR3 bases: TGTGCCAGCAGCCCCCAACAAGGGAGCTACGAGCAGTACTTC. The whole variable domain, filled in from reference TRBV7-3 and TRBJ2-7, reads GAGVSQTPSNKVTEKGKYVELRCDPISGHTALYWYRQSLGQGPEFLIYFQGTGAADDSGLPNDRFFAVRPEGSVSTLKIQRTERGDSAVYLCASSPQQGSYEQYFGPGTRLTVT.

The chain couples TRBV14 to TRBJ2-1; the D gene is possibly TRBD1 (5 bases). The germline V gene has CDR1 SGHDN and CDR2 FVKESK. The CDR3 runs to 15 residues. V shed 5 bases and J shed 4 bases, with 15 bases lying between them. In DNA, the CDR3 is TGTGCCAGCAGCTCGCAGGGTGGGGCTTACAATGAGCAGTTCTTC. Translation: CASSSQGGAYNEQFF.

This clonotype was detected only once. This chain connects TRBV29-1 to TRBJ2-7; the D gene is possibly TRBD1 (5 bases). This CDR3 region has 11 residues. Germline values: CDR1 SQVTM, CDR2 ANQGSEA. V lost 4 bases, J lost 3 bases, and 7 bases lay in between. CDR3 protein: CSVVGVYEQYF. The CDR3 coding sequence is TGCAGCGTTGTAGGGGTCTACGAGCAGTACTTC.

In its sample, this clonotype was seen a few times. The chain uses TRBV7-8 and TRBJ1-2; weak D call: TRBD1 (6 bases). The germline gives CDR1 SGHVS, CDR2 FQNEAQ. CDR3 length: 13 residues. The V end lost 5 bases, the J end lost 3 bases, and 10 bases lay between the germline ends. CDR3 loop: CASSQDSDYGYTF. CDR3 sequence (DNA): TGTGCCAGCAGCCAGGACAGCGACTATGGCTACACCTTC.

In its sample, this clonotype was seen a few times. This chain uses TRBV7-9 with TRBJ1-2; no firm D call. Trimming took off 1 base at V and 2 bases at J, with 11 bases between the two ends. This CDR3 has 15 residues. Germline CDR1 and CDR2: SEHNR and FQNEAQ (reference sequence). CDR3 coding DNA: TGTGCCAGCAGCTTAGAGATTGGTCAGAACTATGGCTACACCTTC. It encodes CASSLEIGQNYGYTF.

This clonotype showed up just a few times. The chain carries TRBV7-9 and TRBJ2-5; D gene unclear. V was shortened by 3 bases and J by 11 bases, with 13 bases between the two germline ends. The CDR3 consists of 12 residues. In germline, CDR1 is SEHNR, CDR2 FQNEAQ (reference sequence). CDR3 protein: CASSFERSEQYF. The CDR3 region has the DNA TGTGCCAGCAGCTTTGAGAGGTCTGAGCAGTACTTC.